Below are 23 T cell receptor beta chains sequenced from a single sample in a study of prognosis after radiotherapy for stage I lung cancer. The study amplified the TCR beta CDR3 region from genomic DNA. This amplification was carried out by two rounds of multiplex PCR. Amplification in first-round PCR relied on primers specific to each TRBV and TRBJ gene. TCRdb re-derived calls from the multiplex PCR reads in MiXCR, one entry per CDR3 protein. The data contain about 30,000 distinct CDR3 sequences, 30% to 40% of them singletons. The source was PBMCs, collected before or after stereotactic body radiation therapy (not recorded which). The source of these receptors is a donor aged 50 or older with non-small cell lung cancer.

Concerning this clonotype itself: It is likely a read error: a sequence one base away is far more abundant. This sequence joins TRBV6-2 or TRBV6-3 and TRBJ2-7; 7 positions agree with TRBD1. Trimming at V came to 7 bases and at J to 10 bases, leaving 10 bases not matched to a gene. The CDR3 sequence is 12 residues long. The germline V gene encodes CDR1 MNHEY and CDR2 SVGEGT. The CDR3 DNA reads TGTGCCAGCAACAACAGGGGTTCTAGCCAGTACTTC. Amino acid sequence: CASNNRGSSQYF.

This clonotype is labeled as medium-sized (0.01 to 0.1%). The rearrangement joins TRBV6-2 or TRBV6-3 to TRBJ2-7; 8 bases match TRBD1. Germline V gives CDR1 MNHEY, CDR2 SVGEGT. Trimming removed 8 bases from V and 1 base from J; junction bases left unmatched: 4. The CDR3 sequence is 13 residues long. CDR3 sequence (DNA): TGTGCCAGCCAGGGGGCTCGGTCCTACGAGCAGTACTTC. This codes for CASQGARSYEQYF.

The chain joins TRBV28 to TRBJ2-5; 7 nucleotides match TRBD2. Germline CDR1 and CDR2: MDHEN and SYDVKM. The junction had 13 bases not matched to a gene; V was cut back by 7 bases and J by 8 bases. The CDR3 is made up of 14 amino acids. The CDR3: CASTPVGGGDTQYF. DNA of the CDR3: TGTGCCAGCACCCCCGTGGGGGGAGGGGATACCCAGTACTTC.

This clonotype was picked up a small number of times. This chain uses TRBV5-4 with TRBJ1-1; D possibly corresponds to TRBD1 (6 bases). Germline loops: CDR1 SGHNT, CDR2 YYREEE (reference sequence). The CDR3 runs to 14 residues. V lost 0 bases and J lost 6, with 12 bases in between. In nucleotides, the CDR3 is TGTGCCAGCAGCTTGGCGCAGGGGACCCCTGAAGCTTTCTTT. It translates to CASSLAQGTPEAFF.

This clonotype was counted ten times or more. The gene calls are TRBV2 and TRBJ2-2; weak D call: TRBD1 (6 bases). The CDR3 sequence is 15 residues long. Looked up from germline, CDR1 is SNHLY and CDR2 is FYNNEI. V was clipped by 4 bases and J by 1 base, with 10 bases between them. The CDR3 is CASSVGTKNTGELFF. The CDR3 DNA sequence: TGTGCCAGCAGTGTTGGGACAAAGAACACCGGGGAGCTGTTTTTT.

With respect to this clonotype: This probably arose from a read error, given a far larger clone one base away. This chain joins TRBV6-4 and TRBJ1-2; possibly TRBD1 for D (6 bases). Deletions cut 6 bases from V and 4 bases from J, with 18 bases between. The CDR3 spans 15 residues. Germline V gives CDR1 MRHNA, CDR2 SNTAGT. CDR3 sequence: CASSWVAGASYGYTF. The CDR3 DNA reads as TGTGCCAGCAGCTGGGTAGCAGGGGCGTCCTATGGCTACACCTTC.

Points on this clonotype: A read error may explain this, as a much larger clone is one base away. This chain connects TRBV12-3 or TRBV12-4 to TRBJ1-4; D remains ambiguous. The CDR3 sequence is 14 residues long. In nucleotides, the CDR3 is TGTGCCAGCGGTTTAAGTCAGAATAATGAAAAACTGTTTTTT. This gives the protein CASGLSQNNEKLFF.

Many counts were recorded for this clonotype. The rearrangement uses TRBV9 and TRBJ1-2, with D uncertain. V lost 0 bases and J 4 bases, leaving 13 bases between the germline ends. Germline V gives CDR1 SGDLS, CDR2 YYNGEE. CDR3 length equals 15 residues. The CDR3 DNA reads TGTGCCAGCAGCGTAGGGGTGGTAACCTTCTATGGCTACACCTTC. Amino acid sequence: CASSVGVVTFYGYTF. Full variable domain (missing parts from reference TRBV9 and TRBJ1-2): DSGVTQTPKHLITATGQRVTLRCSPRSGDLSVYWYQQSLDQGLQFLIQYYNGEERAKGNILERFSAQQFPDLHSELNLSSLELGDSALYFCASSVGVVTFYGYTFGSGTRLTVV.

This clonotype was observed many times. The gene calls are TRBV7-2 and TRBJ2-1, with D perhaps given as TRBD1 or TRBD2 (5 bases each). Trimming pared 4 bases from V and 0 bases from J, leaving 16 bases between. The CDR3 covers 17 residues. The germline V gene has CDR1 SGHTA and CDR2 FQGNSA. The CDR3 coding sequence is TGTGCCAGCAGCTCCCGACCCTCGGGGACCTCCTACAATGAGCAGTTCTTC. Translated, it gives CASSSRPSGTSYNEQFF.

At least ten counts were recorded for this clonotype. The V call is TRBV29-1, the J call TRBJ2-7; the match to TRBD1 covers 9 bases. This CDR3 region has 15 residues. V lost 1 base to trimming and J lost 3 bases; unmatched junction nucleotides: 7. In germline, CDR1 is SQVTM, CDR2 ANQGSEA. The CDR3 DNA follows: TGCAGCGTTGAAGTAGGGACAGGGACGTTCTACGAGCAGTACTTC. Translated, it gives CSVEVGTGTFYEQYF.

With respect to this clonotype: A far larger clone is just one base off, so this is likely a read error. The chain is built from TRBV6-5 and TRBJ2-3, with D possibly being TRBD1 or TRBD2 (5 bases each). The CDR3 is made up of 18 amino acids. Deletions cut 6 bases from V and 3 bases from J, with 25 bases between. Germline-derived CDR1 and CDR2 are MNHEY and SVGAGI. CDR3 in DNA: TGTGCCAGCAGCGAAGACAGTTATAGCGTGGTTTTTACAGATACGCAGTATTTT. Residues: CASSEDSYSVVFTDTQYF.

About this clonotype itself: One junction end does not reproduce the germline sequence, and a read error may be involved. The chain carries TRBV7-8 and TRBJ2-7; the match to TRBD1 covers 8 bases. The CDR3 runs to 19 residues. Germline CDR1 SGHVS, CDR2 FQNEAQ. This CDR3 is CACSLGAPDRVLISYEQYF. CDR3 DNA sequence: TGTGCCTGCAGCTTAGGGGCCCCGGACAGGGTGTTAATCTCCTACGAGCAGTACTTC.

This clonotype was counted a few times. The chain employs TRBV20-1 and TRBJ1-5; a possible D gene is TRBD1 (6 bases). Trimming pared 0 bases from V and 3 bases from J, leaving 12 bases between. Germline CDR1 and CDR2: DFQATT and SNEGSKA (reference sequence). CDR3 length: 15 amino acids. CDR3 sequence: CSARDRDRLNQPQHF. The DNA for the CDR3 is TGCAGTGCTAGAGACCGAGACAGGCTCAATCAGCCCCAGCATTTT.

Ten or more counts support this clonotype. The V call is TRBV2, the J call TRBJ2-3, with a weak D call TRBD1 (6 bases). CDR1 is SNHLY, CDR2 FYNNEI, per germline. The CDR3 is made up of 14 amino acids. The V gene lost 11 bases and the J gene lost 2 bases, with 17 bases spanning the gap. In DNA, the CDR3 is TGTGCCTCAACAGGCTGGACAGCCACAGATACGCAGTATTTT. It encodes CASTGWTATDTQYF.

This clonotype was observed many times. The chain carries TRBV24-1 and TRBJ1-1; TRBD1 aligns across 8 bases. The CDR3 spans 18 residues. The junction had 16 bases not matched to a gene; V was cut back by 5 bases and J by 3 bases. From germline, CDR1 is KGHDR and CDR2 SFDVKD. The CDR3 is CATSGDRGAIGLDTEAFF. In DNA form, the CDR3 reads TGTGCCACCAGTGGTGACAGGGGTGCGATTGGCTTGGACACTGAAGCTTTCTTT.

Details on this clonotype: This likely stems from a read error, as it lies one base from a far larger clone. CDR3 bases: TGTGCCAGCAGTTACCGTCGGGGGAACACTGAAGCTTTCTTT. Protein: CASSYRRGNTEAFF. The chain couples TRBV6-9 to TRBJ1-1, with D unresolved. This CDR3 contains 14 residues. Germline V gene lookup returns CDR1 MNHGY and CDR2 SVAAGI. The ends were cut back, 3 bases at V and 1 base at J, with 9 bases in the middle.

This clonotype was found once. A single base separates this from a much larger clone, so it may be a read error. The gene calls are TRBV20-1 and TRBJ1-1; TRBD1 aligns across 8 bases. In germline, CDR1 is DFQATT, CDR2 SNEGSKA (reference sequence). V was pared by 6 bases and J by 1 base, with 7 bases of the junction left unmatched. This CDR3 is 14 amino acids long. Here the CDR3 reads CSAKGQAENTEAFF. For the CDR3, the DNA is TGCAGTGCCAAGGGACAGGCTGAGAACACTGAAGCTTTCTTT.

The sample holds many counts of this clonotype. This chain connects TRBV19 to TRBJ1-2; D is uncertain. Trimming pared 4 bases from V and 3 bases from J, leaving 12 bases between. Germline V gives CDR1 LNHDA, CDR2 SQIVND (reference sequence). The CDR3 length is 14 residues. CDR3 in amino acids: CASSRRQDHYGYTF. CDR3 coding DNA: TGTGCCAGTAGTAGGAGACAAGACCACTATGGCTACACCTTC.

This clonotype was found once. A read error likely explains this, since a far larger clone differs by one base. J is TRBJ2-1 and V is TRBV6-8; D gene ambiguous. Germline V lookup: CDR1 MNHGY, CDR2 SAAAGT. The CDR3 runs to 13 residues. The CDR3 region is CVSRAQGFNEQFF. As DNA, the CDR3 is TGTGTCAGCAGAGCCCAAGGTTTCAATGAGCAGTTCTTC.

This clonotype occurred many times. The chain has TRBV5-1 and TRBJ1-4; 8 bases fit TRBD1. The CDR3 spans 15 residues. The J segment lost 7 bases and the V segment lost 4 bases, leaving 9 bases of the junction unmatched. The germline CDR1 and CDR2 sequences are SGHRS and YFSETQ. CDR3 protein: CASSIGQGMGEKLFF. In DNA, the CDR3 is TGCGCCAGCAGCATCGGACAGGGTATGGGTGAAAAACTGTTTTTT.

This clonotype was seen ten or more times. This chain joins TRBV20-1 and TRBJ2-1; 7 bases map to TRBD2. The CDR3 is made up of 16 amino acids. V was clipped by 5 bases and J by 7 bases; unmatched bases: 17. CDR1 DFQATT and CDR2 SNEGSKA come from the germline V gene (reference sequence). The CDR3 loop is CSAAPGTTRAFNEQFF. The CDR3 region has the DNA TGCAGTGCTGCGCCCGGGACTACCAGGGCTTTTAATGAGCAGTTCTTC.

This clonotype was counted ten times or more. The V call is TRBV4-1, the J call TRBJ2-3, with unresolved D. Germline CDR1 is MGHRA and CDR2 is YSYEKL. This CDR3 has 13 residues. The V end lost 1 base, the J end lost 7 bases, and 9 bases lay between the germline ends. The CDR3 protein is CASSQVGEHTQYF. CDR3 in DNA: TGCGCCAGCAGCCAAGTCGGCGAGCATACGCAGTATTTT.

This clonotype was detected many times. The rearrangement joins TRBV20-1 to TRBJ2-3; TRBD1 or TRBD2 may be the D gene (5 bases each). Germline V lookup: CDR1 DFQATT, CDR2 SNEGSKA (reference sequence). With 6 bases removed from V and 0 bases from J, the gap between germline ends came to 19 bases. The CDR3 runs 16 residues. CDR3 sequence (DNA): TGCAGTGCCGCAACGGGGACGGAAACTAGCACAGATACGCAGTATTTT. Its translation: CSAATGTETSTDTQYF.